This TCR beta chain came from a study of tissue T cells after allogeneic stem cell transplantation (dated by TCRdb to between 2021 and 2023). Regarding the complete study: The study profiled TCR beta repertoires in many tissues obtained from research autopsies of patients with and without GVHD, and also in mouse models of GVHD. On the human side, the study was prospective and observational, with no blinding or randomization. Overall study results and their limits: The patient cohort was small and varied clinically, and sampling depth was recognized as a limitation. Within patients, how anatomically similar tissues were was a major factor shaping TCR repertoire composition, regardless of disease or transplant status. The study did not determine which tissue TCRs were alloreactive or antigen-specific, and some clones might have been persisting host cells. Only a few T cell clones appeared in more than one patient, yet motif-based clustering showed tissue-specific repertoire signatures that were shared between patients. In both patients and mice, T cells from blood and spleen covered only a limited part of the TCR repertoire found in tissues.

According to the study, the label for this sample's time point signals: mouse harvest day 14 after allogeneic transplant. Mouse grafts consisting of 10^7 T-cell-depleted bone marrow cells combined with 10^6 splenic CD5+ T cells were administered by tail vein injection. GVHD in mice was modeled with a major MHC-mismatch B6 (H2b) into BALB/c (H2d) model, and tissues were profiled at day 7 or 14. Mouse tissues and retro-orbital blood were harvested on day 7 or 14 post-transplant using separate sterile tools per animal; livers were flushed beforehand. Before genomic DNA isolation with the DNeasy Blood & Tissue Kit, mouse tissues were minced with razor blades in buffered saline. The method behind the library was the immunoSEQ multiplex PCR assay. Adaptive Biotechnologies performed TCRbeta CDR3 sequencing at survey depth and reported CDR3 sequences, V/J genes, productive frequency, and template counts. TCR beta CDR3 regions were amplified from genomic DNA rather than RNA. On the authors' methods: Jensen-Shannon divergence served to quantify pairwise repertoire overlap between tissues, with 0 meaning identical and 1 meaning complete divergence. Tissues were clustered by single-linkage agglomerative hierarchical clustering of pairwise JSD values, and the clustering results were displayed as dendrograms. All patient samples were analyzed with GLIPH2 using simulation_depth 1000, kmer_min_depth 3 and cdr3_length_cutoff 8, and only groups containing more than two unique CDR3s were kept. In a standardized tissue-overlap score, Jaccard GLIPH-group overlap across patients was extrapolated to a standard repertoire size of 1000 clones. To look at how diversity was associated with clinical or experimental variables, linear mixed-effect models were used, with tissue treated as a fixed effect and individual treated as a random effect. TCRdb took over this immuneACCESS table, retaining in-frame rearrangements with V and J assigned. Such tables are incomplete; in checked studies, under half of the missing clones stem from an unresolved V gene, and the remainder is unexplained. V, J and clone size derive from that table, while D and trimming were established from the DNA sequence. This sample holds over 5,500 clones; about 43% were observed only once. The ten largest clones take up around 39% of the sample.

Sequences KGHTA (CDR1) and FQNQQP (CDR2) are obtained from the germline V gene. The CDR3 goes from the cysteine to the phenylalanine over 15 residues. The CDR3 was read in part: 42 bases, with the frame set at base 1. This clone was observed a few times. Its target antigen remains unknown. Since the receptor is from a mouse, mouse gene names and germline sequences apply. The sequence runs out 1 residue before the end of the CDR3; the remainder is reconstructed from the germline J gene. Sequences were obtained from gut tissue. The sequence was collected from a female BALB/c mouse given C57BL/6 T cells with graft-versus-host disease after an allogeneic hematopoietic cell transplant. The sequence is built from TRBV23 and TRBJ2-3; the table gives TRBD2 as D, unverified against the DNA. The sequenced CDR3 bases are TGCTCCAGCAGTCAATCGACTGGGGGTGCAGAAACGCTGTAT. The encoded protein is CSSSQSTGGAETLY. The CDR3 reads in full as CSSSQSTGGAETLYF.